This TCR beta chain was sequenced for a study of blood T cell repertoires in COVID-19. There are 17 residues in the CDR3. The ends lost 5 bases at V and 4 bases at J; junction bases unmatched: 13. CDR1 MDHEN and CDR2 SYDVKM come from the germline V gene. Libraries were prepared by immunoSEQ multiplex PCR; TCRdb keeps only in-frame clonotypes and omits some of them. The sample lists around 150,000 clones, approximately 80% occurring once. The chain has TRBV28 and TRBJ2-5, with 10 bases fitting TRBD2. Sequenced sample: peripheral blood. This clonotype originated in a woman in her thirties or forties with COVID-19, enrolled during active disease. This CDR3 is CASSITGLAVVGETQYF. As DNA, the CDR3 is TGTGCCAGCAGTATCACCGGACTAGCGGTAGTTGGAGAGACCCAGTACTTC.